This T cell receptor beta chain came from a study of control samples from healthy donors and cancer patients. Germline lookup yields CDR1 LGHNA and CDR2 YSLEER. The V and J ends lost 4 bases and 8 bases, in that order; junction bases with no gene match: 11. This CDR3 is built from 16 residues. The repertoire was sequenced with immunoSEQ multiplex PCR; TCRdb's copy has only in-frame clones and lacks some. The table has under 90,000 clones, approximately 92% seen once; the top ten hold approximately 5.8%. Sequencing was carried out using blood. The TCR originated in a woman in her fifties or sixties in good health. V and J are TRBV4-3 and TRBJ2-2, with TRBD1 matching over 9 bases. CDR3 amino acids: CASSLRPGTGSGELFF. The DNA for the CDR3 is TGCGCCAGCAGCCTAAGACCCGGGACAGGGTCAGGGGAGCTGTTTTTT.